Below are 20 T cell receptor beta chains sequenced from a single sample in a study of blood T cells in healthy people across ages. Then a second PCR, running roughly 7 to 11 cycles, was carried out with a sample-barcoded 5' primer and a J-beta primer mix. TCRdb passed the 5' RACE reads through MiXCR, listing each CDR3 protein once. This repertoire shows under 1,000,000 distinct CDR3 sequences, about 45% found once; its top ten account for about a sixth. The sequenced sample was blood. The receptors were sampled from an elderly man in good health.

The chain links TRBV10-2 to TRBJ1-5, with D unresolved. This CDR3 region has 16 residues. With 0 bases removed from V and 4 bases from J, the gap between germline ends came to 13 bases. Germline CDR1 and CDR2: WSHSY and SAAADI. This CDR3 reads CASSESGGGPNQPQHF. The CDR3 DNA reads TGCGCCAGCAGTGAGTCGGGTGGCGGTCCTAATCAGCCCCAGCATTTT.

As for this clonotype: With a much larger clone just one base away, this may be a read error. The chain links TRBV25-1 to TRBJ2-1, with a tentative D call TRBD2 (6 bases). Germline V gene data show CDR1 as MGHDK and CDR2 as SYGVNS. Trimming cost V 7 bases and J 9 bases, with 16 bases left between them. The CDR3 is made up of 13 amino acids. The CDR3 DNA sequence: TGTGCCAGCATAGCGGACAATCGCAGTGAGCAGTTCTTC. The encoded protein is CASIADNRSEQFF.

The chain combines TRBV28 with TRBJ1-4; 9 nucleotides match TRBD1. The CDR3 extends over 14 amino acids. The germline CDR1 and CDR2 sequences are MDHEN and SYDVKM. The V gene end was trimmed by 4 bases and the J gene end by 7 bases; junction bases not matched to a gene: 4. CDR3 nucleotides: TGTGCCAGCAGTTCCGGGACAGGGCTTGAAAAACTGTTTTTT. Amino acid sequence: CASSSGTGLEKLFF.

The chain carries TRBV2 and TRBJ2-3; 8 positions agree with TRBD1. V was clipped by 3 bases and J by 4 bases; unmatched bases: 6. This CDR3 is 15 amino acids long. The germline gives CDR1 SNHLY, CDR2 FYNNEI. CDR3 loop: CASSDAGQGSDTQYF. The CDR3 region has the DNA TGTGCCAGCAGTGATGCCGGACAGGGTTCAGATACGCAGTATTTT.

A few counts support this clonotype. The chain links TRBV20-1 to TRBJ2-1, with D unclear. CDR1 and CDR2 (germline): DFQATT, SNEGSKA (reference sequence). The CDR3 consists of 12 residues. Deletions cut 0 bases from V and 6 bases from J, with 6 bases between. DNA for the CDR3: TGCAGTGCTAGAGATCGGAGCAATGAGCAGTTCTTC. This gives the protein CSARDRSNEQFF.

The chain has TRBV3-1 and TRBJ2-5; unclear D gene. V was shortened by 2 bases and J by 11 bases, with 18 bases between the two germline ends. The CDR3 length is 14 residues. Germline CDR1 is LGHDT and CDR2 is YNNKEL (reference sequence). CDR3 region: CASSQIPTLGEQYF. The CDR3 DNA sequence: TGTGCCAGCAGCCAAATCCCTACCTTAGGTGAGCAGTACTTC.

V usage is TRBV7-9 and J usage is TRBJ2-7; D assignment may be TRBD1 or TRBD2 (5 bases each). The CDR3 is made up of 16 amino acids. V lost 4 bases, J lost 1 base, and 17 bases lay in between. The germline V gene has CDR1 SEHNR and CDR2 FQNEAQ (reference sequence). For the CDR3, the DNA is TGTGCCAGCAGCTGGTCAAGAAACAGGAGGTCCTACGAGCAGTACTTC. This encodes CASSWSRNRRSYEQYF.

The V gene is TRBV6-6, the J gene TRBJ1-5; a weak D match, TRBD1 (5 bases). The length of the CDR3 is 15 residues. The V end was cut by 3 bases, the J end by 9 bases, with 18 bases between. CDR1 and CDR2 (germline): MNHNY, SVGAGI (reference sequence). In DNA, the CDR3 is TGTGCCAGCAGTTATGGCCCCGCACAGGCCCGGCCCCAGCATTTT. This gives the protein CASSYGPAQARPQHF.

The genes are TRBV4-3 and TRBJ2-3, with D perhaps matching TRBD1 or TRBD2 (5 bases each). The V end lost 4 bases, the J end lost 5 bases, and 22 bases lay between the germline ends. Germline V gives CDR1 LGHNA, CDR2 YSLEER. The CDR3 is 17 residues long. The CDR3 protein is CASSPGAGGTSGDTQYF. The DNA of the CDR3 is TGCGCCAGCAGCCCTGGGGCAGGAGGTACGTCGGGAGATACGCAGTATTTT.

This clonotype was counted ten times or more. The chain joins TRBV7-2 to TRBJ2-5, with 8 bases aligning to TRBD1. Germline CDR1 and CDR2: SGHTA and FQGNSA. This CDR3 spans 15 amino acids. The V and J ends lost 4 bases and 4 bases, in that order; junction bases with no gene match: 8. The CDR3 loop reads CASSSNPQGAETQYF. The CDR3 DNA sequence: TGTGCCAGCAGCTCAAACCCCCAGGGGGCAGAGACCCAGTACTTC. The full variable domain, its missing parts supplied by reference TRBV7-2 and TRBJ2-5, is GAGVSQSPSNKVTEKGKDVELRCDPISGHTALYWYRQSLGQGLEFLIYFQGNSAPDKSGLPSDRFSAERTGGSVSTLTIQRTQQEDSAVYLCASSSNPQGAETQYFGPGTRLLVL.

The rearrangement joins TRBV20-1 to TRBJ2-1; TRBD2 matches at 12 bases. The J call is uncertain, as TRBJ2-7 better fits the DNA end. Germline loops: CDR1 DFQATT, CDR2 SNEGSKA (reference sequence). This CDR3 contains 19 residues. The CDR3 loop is CSARATGTSGPSSYNEQYF. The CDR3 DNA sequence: TGCAGTGCTAGGGCTACCGGGACTAGCGGGCCGAGCTCCTACAATGAGCAGTACTTC.

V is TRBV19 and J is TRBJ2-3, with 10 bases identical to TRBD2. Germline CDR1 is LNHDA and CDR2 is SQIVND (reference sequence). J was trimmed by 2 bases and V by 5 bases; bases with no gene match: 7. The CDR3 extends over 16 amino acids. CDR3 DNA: TGTGCCAGTAGTTCCCCAGCGGGAGGGGTCACAGATACGCAGTATTTT. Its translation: CASSSPAGGVTDTQYF. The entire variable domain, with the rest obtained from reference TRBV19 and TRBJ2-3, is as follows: DGGITQSPKYLFRKEGQNVTLSCEQNLNHDAMYWYRQDPGQGLRLIYYSQIVNDFQKGDIAEGYSVSREKKESFPLTVTSAQKNPTAFYLCASSSPAGGVTDTQYFGPGTRLTVL.

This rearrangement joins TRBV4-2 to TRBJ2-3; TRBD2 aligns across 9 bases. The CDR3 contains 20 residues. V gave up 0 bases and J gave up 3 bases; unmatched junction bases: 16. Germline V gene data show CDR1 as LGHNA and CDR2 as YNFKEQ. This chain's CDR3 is CASSQELGSGGRIATDTQYF. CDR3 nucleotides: TGTGCCAGCAGCCAAGAATTGGGTAGCGGGGGCCGAATAGCAACAGATACGCAGTATTTT.

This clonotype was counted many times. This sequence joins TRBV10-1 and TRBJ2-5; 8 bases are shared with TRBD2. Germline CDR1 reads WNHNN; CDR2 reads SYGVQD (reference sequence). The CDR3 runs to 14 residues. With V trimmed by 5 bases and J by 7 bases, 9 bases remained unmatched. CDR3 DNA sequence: TGCGCCAGCAGTCGCCCGGGAGGGAAGAGGACCCAGTACTTC. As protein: CASSRPGGKRTQYF.

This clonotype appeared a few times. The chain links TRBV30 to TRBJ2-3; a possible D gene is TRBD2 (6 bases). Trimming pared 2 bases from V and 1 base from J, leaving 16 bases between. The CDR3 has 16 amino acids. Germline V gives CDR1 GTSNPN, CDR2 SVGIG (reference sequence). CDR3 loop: CAWSPTRTPGTDTQYF. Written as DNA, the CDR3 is TGTGCCTGGAGTCCGACTAGGACCCCCGGCACAGATACGCAGTATTTT.

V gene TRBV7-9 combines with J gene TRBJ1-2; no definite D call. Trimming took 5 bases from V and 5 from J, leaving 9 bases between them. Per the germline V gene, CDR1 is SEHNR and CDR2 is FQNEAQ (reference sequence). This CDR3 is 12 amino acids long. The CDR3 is CASSPGMYGYTF. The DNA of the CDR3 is TGTGCCAGCAGCCCCGGAATGTATGGCTACACCTTC.

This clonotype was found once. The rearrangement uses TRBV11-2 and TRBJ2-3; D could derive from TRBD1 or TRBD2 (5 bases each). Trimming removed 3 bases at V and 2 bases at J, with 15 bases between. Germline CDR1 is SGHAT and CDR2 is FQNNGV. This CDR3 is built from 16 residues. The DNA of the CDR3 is TGTGCCAGCAGCTTGTATGTTGTCGGGGCCACAGATACGCAGTATTTT. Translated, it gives CASSLYVVGATDTQYF.

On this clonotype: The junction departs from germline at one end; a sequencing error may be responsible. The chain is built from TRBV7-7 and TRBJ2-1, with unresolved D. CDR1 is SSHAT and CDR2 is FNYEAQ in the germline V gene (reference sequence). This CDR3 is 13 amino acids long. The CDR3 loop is CASSSSPSGEQFF. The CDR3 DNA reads TGTGCTAGCAGCTCCAGCCCCTCCGGTGAGCAGTTCTTC.

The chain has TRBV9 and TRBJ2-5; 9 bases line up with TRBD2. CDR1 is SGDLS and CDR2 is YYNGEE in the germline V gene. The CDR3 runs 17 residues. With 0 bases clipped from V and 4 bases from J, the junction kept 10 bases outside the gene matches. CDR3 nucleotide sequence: TGTGCCAGCAGCGTAGGCCCTAGCGGGAAGGAGGGAGAGACCCAGTACTTC. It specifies CASSVGPSGKEGETQYF.

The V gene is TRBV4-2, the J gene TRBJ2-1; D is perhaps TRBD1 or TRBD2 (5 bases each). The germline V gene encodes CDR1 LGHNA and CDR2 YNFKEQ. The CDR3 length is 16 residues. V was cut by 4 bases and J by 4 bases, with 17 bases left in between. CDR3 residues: CASSPTWVGPYNEQFF. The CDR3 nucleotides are TGTGCCAGCAGCCCCACATGGGTGGGACCGTACAATGAGCAGTTCTTC.